Following are 5 T cell receptor beta chains from one sample sequenced in a study of cytomegalovirus exposure and HLA in healthy donors. PCR involved 60 Vbeta and 13 Jbeta primers. Assay: immunoSEQ multiplex PCR; the TCRdb copy retains only in-frame clones and omits some. The sample has over 150,000 clones, around 64% seen once. Specimen: PBMCs. These receptors were collected from a woman in her 30s in good health and CMV-seronegative.

The chain is built from TRBV6-5 and TRBJ2-7; D remains ambiguous. Trimming left V 6 bases short and J 7 bases short, with 19 bases between. This CDR3 is 14 amino acids long. Germline values: CDR1 MNHEY, CDR2 SVGAGI. CDR3 sequence reads: CASSERHPSNEQYF. The CDR3 DNA follows: TGTGCCAGCAGCGAACGTCACCCTTCTAATGAGCAGTACTTC.

The chain couples TRBV10-3 to TRBJ1-3; weak D call: TRBD1 (5 bases). Germline V gene sequence: CDR1 ENHRY, CDR2 SYGVKD. CDR3 size: 14 residues. Trimming took off 5 bases at V and 0 bases at J, with 8 bases between the two ends. CDR3 coding DNA: TGTGCCATCAGTTCAGGGAACTCTGGAAACACCATATATTTT. It specifies CAISSGNSGNTIYF.

About this clone: At the DNA level, this CDR3 is encoded by other sequences in the same sample as well. The chain recombines TRBV28 with TRBJ1-6; no clear D gene. The CDR3 has 14 amino acids. Germline V lookup: CDR1 MDHEN, CDR2 SYDVKM. V lost 2 bases and J lost 7, with 9 bases in between. DNA of the CDR3: TGTGCCAGCAGTTTAACTACCTCCAATTCACCCCTCCACTTT. This sequence encodes CASSLTTSNSPLHF.

This clone has only a few counts. This chain joins TRBV6-4 and TRBJ2-7; 10 nucleotides match TRBD1. This CDR3 has 15 residues. J lost 6 bases, V lost 3 bases, and 8 bases had no gene match. Germline loops: CDR1 MRHNA, CDR2 SNTAGT. The CDR3 is CASSEIAGTGAEQYF. CDR3 coding DNA: TGTGCCAGCAGTGAAATAGCCGGGACAGGGGCCGAGCAGTACTTC.

This chain uses TRBV7-8 with TRBJ1-2, with D possibly being TRBD1 (5 bases). The CDR3 contains 13 residues. V lost 5 bases, J lost 0 bases, and 7 bases lay in between. The germline gives CDR1 SGHVS, CDR2 FQNEAQ. Here the CDR3 reads CASSKTANYGYTF. DNA for the CDR3: TGTGCCAGCAGCAAGACAGCTAACTATGGCTACACCTTC.